This section outlines one T cell receptor (beta chain) sequence together with its context. This entry is derived from a study of shared clonotypes between healthy human individuals. Several immunoSEQ plates received, in even portions, the genomic DNA of each subset. Here immunoSEQ multiplex PCR was the method, and the copy in TCRdb shows in-frame clones only, minus some. The table shows about 1.5 million clones, with around 98% occurring only once. This CDR3 is 15 amino acids long. Germline-derived CDR1 and CDR2 are SNHLY and FYNNEI. The V end was cut by 3 bases, the J end by 4 bases, with 16 bases between.

V and J are TRBV2 and TRBJ2-7; TRBD1 is a possible D gene (6 bases). Sequenced sample: naive CD4+ T cells sorted from blood. Indicated subset: CD45RA+ positively selected. This clonotype was sampled from a man aged 30-40 years in good health. Here the CDR3 DNA reads TGTGCCAGCAGTGATGCAGGGGACCCTAGGTACGAGCAGTACTTC. This sequence encodes CASSDAGDPRYEQYF. Full variable domain (rest looked up from reference TRBV2 and TRBJ2-7): EPEVTQTPSHQVTQMGQEVILRCVPISNHLYFYWYRQILGQKVEFLVSFYNNEISEKSEIFDDQFSVERPDGSNFTLKIRSTKLEDSAMYFCASSDAGDPRYEQYFGPGTRLTVT.